This T cell receptor beta chain is drawn from a study of CD4+ T cells in melanoma (dated by TCRdb to between 2021 and 2024). Study-level background: Neoantigen-specific CD4+ T cells in human melanoma were what the study investigated.

To prepare the library, the immunoSEQ multiplex PCR assay was applied. This immuneACCESS table, as held by TCRdb, lists in-frame sequences with V and J called but not all clones. Of the missing ones, under half trace to an unresolved V gene in checked studies; the others have no known cause. This sample gives roughly 9,600 clones in total; around four fifths of them show up just once. Around 24% of the sample goes to the ten largest clones. The paper's findings and limits, for the study overall: Neoantigen-specific CD4+ T cells in melanoma were reported to show diverse differentiation states. Neoantigen-specific CD4+ T cells were reported to be correlated with the function of CD8+ T cells, macrophages and B cells.

The donors were people with melanoma. Reading from cysteine to phenylalanine, the CDR3 counts 16 amino acids. Just the 48-base CDR3 DNA is kept, in frame starting at base 1. CDR1 and CDR2 were assigned from the germline V gene (reference sequence) as LNHDA and SQIVND. Trimming at the junction amounts to 7 bases on V and 0 bases on J, and the germline ends lie 18 bases apart. In regard to this clone: The target of this receptor is not known. Base qualities are not at hand, and no much larger clone is one base apart.

The V and J genes are TRBV19 and TRBJ1-1; tentative D gene TRBD1, with 5 bases matching. This receptor was obtained from a human donor with melanoma. Sequencing used cells from a culture (not recorded whether cultured in vitro). At the DNA level, the sequence is TGTGCCAGTAAGTCAGAGGGGTGGAGAGTGAACACTGAAGCTTTCTTT. Its coded protein is CASKSEGWRVNTEAFF.